This TCR beta chain stems from a study of shared clonotypes between healthy human individuals. CD45RO-negative CD8 cells positively selected for CCR7 made up the naive population, which excluded terminally differentiated effector memory CD45RA+ cells. Trimming stripped 3 bases from V and 2 bases from J, with 10 bases between. The germline V gene encodes CDR1 MNHEY and CDR2 SMNVEV (reference sequence). This CDR3 has 14 residues. Produced via immunoSEQ multiplex PCR; TCRdb's table is partial and in-frame only. The sample has around 2,000,000 clones, 90% to 95% seen once. The source material was naive CD8+ T cells from PBMCs. The V and J genes are TRBV27 and TRBJ2-5; D remains ambiguous. This clonotype was obtained from a man aged 18 to 29 in good health. Some clones in this sample may be carry-over from other donors' samples. The DNA of the CDR3 is TGTGCCAGCAGTTTTATCCCGAAACAAGAGACCCAGTACTTC. Protein sequence: CASSFIPKQETQYF.